This TCR beta chain was obtained from a study of shared clonotypes between healthy human individuals. Study-level background: Donors had three CD4 naive, three CD4 memory, two CD8 naive and one CD8 memory plate apiece. Study-level findings and limits: The small donor group covered limited genetic and exposure diversity. Between several donors, naive CD4 clonotypes were shared at a level of about 5%.

The CDR3 has 15 residues. The V end was cut by 5 bases, the J end by 5 bases, with 17 bases between. CDR1 SEHNR and CDR2 FQNEAQ come from the germline V gene (reference sequence). Worth noting for this clone: Its antigen is unidentified.

Using approximately 200 ng DNA, 30,000 to 35,000 T cell genomes, the sorted-subset replicate PCRs were run. The repertoire was sequenced with immunoSEQ multiplex PCR; TCRdb's copy has only in-frame clones and lacks some. The sample contains 150,000 to 200,000 clones, approximately 62% of which appear only once. The chain has TRBV7-9 and TRBJ2-3; D perhaps matches TRBD2 (6 bases). The sequencing input was memory CD4+ T cells sorted from blood. Subset described: CD45RA-negative fraction. The clonotype comes from a man between 25 and 39 years old in good health. The CDR3 DNA reads TGTGCCAGCAGCCCAAATGTGGGAGGAGTAGATACGCAGTATTTT. Translated, it gives CASSPNVGGVDTQYF.